Shown below are 28 T cell receptor beta chains from a single sample sequenced in a study of Graves' ophthalmopathy and Graves' hyperthyroidism (dated by TCRdb to 2016 to 2019). Sequencing instrument: Illumina HiSeq 2000. TCR beta CDR3 regions were amplified from RNA transcripts for repertoire sequencing. The first round of RT-PCR was done with HTBI primers and the Qiagen OneStep RT-PCR kit, and was followed by a second round of multiplex PCR, then size selection and purification. TCRdb trimmed the raw reads at Q25, called clones with MiXCR and kept productive beta chains. Rows are unified per CDR3 protein, each entry keeping the most common DNA and genes. The sample table contains about 1.1 million distinct CDR3 sequences; only one count was recorded for about 40% of them. Of the sample, around 10% falls within the top ten clones. Sequenced material: peripheral blood or thyroid tissue (not recorded which). The origin of the receptors is an adult man with Graves' hyperthyroidism.

This clonotype has a handful of counts. The CDR3 loop reads CASSRDRAVGNTIYF. DNA for the CDR3: TGCGCCAGCAGTCGGGACAGGGCCGTTGGAAACACCATATATTTT. The chain couples TRBV4-1 to TRBJ1-3; 9 positions match TRBD1. Trimming took 6 bases from V and 3 from J; bases not matched to a gene: 6. Germline values: CDR1 MGHRA, CDR2 YSYEKL. CDR3 size: 15 residues.

This clonotype was picked up one time. The rearrangement joins TRBV5-1 to TRBJ1-3, with TRBD1 matching 7 bases. The CDR3 runs 17 residues. Germline CDR1 SGHRS, CDR2 YFSETQ. With V trimmed by 0 bases and J by 0 bases, 6 bases remained unmatched. CDR3 coding DNA: TGCGCCAGCAGCTTGGTTACGGGACAGCCCTCTGGAAACACCATATATTTT. This translates into CASSLVTGQPSGNTIYF.

This clonotype was observed a few times. The chain is built from TRBV7-9 and TRBJ1-2, with 9 bases matching TRBD1. Germline-derived CDR1 and CDR2 are SEHNR and FQNEAQ (reference sequence). The CDR3 contains 14 residues. The junction had 6 bases not matched to a gene; V was cut back by 4 bases and J by 6 bases. Here the CDR3 DNA reads TGTGCCAGCAGCTCGCGGACAGGGGCGGATGGCTACACCTTC. Its translation is CASSSRTGADGYTF. The whole variable domain, remainder taken from reference TRBV7-9 and TRBJ1-2, is DTGVSQNPRHKITKRGQNVTFRCDPISEHNRLYWYRQTLGQGPEFLTYFQNEAQLEKSRLLSDRFSAERPKGSFSTLEIQRTEQGDSAMYLCASSSRTGADGYTFGSGTRLTVV.

CDR3: CSANMGETQYF. DNA of the CDR3: TGCAGCGCCAATATGGGGGAGACCCAGTACTTC. This chain links TRBV29-1 with TRBJ2-5; no clear D gene. Trimming took 7 bases from V and 5 from J, leaving 11 bases between them. There are 11 residues in the CDR3. CDR1 is SQVTM, CDR2 ANQGSEA, per germline.

This clonotype was detected many times. The chain carries TRBV15 and TRBJ1-2; a weak D match, TRBD1 (6 bases). The CDR3 loop spans 15 amino acids. Germline V CDR1 and CDR2: LNHNV, YYDKDF (reference sequence). V was clipped by 3 bases and J by 5 bases, with 16 bases between them. CDR3 loop: CATSSGQRARYGYTF. The DNA for the CDR3 is TGTGCCACCAGCAGTGGACAGAGGGCTAGGTATGGCTACACCTTC.

This chain joins TRBV5-1 and TRBJ1-1; a possible D gene is TRBD1 (5 bases). V lost 5 bases and J lost 1, with 12 bases in between. Germline assignment: CDR1 SGHRS and CDR2 YFSETQ. The CDR3 totals 14 residues. The CDR3 loop is CASRTGQGNTEAFF. The CDR3 bases are TGCGCCAGCAGGACCGGCCAGGGGAACACTGAAGCTTTCTTT.

The V call is TRBV9, the J call TRBJ1-5, with D hard to call. The germline V and J ends were trimmed by 4 bases and 2 bases, with 13 bases remaining between them. The CDR3 consists of 15 residues. CDR1 SGDLS and CDR2 YYNGEE come from the germline V gene. CDR3 sequence: CASSPVYGGNQPQHF. The CDR3 DNA sequence: TGTGCCAGCAGCCCAGTCTACGGGGGCAATCAGCCCCAGCATTTT. The full variable domain, its missing parts supplied by reference TRBV9 and TRBJ1-5, is DSGVTQTPKHLITATGQRVTLRCSPRSGDLSVYWYQQSLDQGLQFLIQYYNGEERAKGNILERFSAQQFPDLHSELNLSSLELGDSALYFCASSPVYGGNQPQHFGDGTRLSIL.

The chain joins TRBV20-1 to TRBJ1-6; D not resolved. V lost 5 bases and J lost 3, with 17 bases in between. Germline V gene data show CDR1 as DFQATT and CDR2 as SNEGSKA (reference sequence). This CDR3 contains 16 residues. CDR3 sequence (DNA): TGCAGTGCTGGACCGACAAGCTACGACTATAATTCACCCCTCCACTTT. This gives the protein CSAGPTSYDYNSPLHF.

This clonotype came up a few times. The V gene is TRBV19, the J gene TRBJ2-2, with 10 bases matching TRBD2. V gave up 2 bases and J gave up 0 bases; unmatched junction bases: 6. CDR3 length: 18 amino acids. Germline assignment: CDR1 LNHDA and CDR2 SQIVND (reference sequence). CDR3 region: CASSIKAGGPANTGELFF. CDR3 bases: TGTGCCAGTAGTATAAAAGCGGGAGGGCCGGCGAACACCGGGGAGCTGTTTTTT.

The sample holds a few counts of this clonotype. J is TRBJ1-5 and V is TRBV19; tentative D call: TRBD1 (5 bases). V lost 4 bases and J lost 10, with 23 bases in between. This CDR3 comprises 16 residues. CDR1 LNHDA and CDR2 SQIVND come from the germline V gene (reference sequence). The CDR3 DNA is TGTGCCAGTAGTAAGGGGTTCACCGACGATCAAGGCCCCCAGCATTTT. Its protein product is CASSKGFTDDQGPQHF.

This clonotype was detected many times. The rearrangement links TRBV29-1 to TRBJ2-7; 9 bases line up with TRBD1. Germline assignment: CDR1 SQVTM and CDR2 ANQGSEA. The CDR3 sequence is 14 residues long. After removal of 4 bases from V and 3 bases from J, the junction contained 7 bases not matched to a gene. The CDR3 bases are TGCAGCGTTGCCCTGGGACAGGGAGTCTACGAGCAGTACTTC. Its protein is CSVALGQGVYEQYF.

This clonotype was counted a single time. This chain links TRBV15 with TRBJ1-5; maybe TRBD1 (5 bases). V lost 3 bases and J 1 base, leaving 19 bases between the germline ends. This CDR3 has 18 amino acids. CDR1 is LNHNV and CDR2 is YYDKDF in the germline V gene (reference sequence). CDR3 in amino acids: CATSSSGHGGISNQPQHF. In nucleotides, the CDR3 is TGTGCCACCAGCAGCAGTGGACACGGCGGCATAAGCAATCAGCCCCAGCATTTT.

This clonotype was counted at least ten times. The chain has TRBV12-3 or TRBV12-4 and TRBJ2-7; 7 positions match TRBD1. V dropped 6 bases and J dropped 0; count of bases not matched to a gene: 2. The CDR3 covers 13 residues. DNA of the CDR3: TGTGCCAGCAGCGGACAGGTCTCCTACGAGCAGTACTTC. Amino acid sequence: CASSGQVSYEQYF.

This clonotype has ten or more counts. This chain links TRBV12-3 or TRBV12-4 with TRBJ2-2; TRBD1 aligns across 10 bases. V lost 6 bases and J lost 4; bases outside the gene matches: 5. This CDR3 comprises 15 residues. Here the CDR3 reads CASSWDRGGTGELFF. Written as DNA, the CDR3 is TGTGCCAGCAGCTGGGACAGGGGAGGCACCGGGGAGCTGTTTTTT.

The rearrangement joins TRBV10-3 to TRBJ1-1; 8 bases are a match to TRBD1. The CDR3 contains 12 residues. The V gene's germline CDR1 is ENHRY and CDR2 SYGVKD. The trim removed 0 bases at V and 10 bases at J, leaving 1 base unmatched. DNA of the CDR3: TGTGCCATCAGTGAGTCGACAGGGGTAGCTTTCTTT. Translated, it gives CAISESTGVAFF.

The rearrangement joins TRBV11-1 to TRBJ1-3, with D unresolved. The germline V and J ends were trimmed by 3 bases and 12 bases, with 24 bases remaining between them. In germline, CDR1 is SGHAT, CDR2 FQDESV (reference sequence). CDR3 size: 16 residues. The CDR3 protein is CASSLPKLAISPSIYF. CDR3 DNA: TGTGCCAGCAGCTTGCCGAAGTTAGCAATCAGCCCCAGCATATATTTT.

Notes on this clonotype: An end of the junction differs from the germline gene, which may be a read error. The chain uses TRBV7-9 and TRBJ2-7; 12 bases match TRBD1. The germline V gene encodes CDR1 SEHNR and CDR2 FQNEAQ (reference sequence). The CDR3 covers 16 residues. The CDR3 region is CASSLPGQGARYEQYF. As DNA, the CDR3 is TGCGCCAGCAGCTTACCGGGACAGGGGGCGCGATACGAGCAGTACTTC.

This clonotype occurred many times. The chain combines TRBV5-1 with TRBJ2-7; tentative D call: TRBD1 (6 bases). V shed 0 bases and J shed 3 bases, with 16 bases lying between them. There are 16 residues in the CDR3. Per the germline V gene, CDR1 is SGHRS and CDR2 is YFSETQ. The chain's CDR3 is CASSLEVTGRFYEQYF. CDR3 nucleotide sequence: TGCGCCAGCAGCTTGGAGGTGACAGGCCGGTTCTACGAGCAGTACTTC.

This clonotype has just a few counts. A much larger clone lies one base from this, so it may be a read error. CDR3 bases: TGTGCCAGCAGCTTGCGCCTGTCTGGGGCCAACGTCCTGACTTTC. Translation: CASSLRLSGANVLTF. The rearrangement uses TRBV4-2 and TRBJ2-6; the D is unclear. Between the trimmed V and J ends, which lost 5 bases and 1 base, there was a span of 9 bases. This CDR3 comprises 15 residues. The germline V gene encodes CDR1 LGHNA and CDR2 YNFKEQ.

The sample holds many counts of this clonotype. The chain recombines TRBV5-1 with TRBJ2-7, with 8 bases fitting TRBD2. This CDR3 is 15 amino acids long. The junction had 9 bases not matched to a gene; V was cut back by 4 bases and J by 3 bases. The germline V gene has CDR1 SGHRS and CDR2 YFSETQ. The CDR3 sequence is CASSRVASGYYEQYF. CDR3 nucleotides: TGCGCCAGCAGCAGGGTGGCTAGCGGGTACTACGAGCAGTACTTC.

This clonotype occurred many times. V and J are TRBV15 and TRBJ2-5; D is undetermined. CDR1 LNHNV and CDR2 YYDKDF come from the germline V gene (reference sequence). V dropped 5 bases and J dropped 3 bases, with 10 bases sitting between them. CDR3 length: 13 residues. CDR3 in DNA: TGTGCCACCAGCCAGGAACCGAAAGAGACCCAGTACTTC. Protein: CATSQEPKETQYF.

There are a few counts of this clonotype. The chain combines TRBV4-2 with TRBJ1-1; weak D call: TRBD1 (5 bases). This CDR3 has 17 residues. Deletions cut 1 base from V and 4 bases from J, with 19 bases between. CDR1 is LGHNA and CDR2 is YNFKEQ in the germline V gene. Written as DNA, the CDR3 is TGTGCCAGCAGCCAAGTCCTTCAGGGAGCTGGTCGCACTGAAGCTTTCTTT. Amino acids: CASSQVLQGAGRTEAFF.

In its sample, this clonotype was seen a few times. V usage is TRBV28 and J usage is TRBJ1-1, with TRBD1 as a possible D gene (5 bases). V gave up 7 bases and J gave up 1 base, with 13 bases separating them. This CDR3 contains 14 residues. From germline, CDR1 is MDHEN and CDR2 SYDVKM. In nucleotides, the CDR3 is TGTGCCAGCACGCCGACAGCGAAGAACACTGAAGCTTTCTTT. It specifies CASTPTAKNTEAFF.

The chain carries TRBV10-3 and TRBJ2-7; TRBD2 matches at 13 bases. The CDR3 is 17 residues long. The germline gives CDR1 ENHRY, CDR2 SYGVKD. Losses at the gene ends were 9 bases for V and 2 bases for J; bases not matched to a gene: 13. CDR3 sequence (DNA): TGTGCCATGGGGGGACCGGCCGGACTAGCGGGAGCCTACGAGCAGTACTTC. Amino acid sequence: CAMGGPAGLAGAYEQYF.

On this clonotype itself: Compared with germline, one end of the junction differs, possibly owing to a read error. This chain uses TRBV10-3 with TRBJ1-2, with 8 bases matching TRBD1. CDR3 size: 17 residues. CDR1 is ENHRY, CDR2 SYGVKD, per germline. This CDR3 is CAISERTGGSRDYGYTF. CDR3 nucleotides: TGTGCCATCAGTGAGCGAACAGGGGGAAGTCGGGACTATGGCTACACTTTC.

V usage is TRBV5-6 and J usage is TRBJ1-5; D is ambiguous. The germline V and J ends were trimmed by 4 bases and 11 bases, with 10 bases remaining between them. The CDR3 is 11 residues long. The germline gives CDR1 SGHDT, CDR2 YYEEEE. CDR3 coding DNA: TGTGCCAGCAGCGTGGAGGAGACCCAGCATTTT. Translating it yields CASSVEETQHF.

Points on this clonotype: This may stem from a read error, because a much larger clone lies one nucleotide away. The chain has TRBV7-9 and TRBJ2-7, with a possible D match to TRBD2 (5 bases). The CDR3 loop spans 12 amino acids. The germline gives CDR1 SEHNR, CDR2 FQNEAQ (reference sequence). CDR3 residues: CASSSNDYGQYF. The DNA for the CDR3 is TGTGCCAGCAGCTCAAACGACTACGGGCAGTACTTC.

The DNA for the CDR3 is TGTGCCAGCAGTGGGGCAGGGGTCTACAATGAAAAACTGTTTTTT. It is translated as CASSGAGVYNEKLFF. V gene TRBV25-1 combines with J gene TRBJ1-4; possible D gene TRBD1, 6 bases. V was pared by 4 bases and J by 5 bases, with 14 bases between. The CDR3 contains 15 residues. Looked up from germline, CDR1 is MGHDK and CDR2 is SYGVNS.